Listed below are T cell receptor beta chains from one sample, sequenced in a study of OX40 agonist ivuxolimab in advanced cancers. Here immunoSEQ multiplex PCR was the method, and the copy in TCRdb shows in-frame clones only, minus some. The table records about 49,000 clones, roughly 86% of them present only once. Source: CD4+ or CD8+ T cells sorted from blood, taken in a trial of the OX40 agonist ivuxolimab. The origin of the receptors is an adult with an advanced solid tumor such as melanoma, head and neck, liver or kidney cancer. Each CDR3 is given with its conserved first and last residue. D genes are given only for firm matches. Only part of the rows carry a size: once, few, many, or a class if the clone is expanded.

abundance	d_gene	v_gene	len	j_gene	CDR3nt	CDR3aa
-	TRBD2	TRBV6-5	13	TRBJ2-7	TGTGCCAGCAGTTACAGGCTAGCGGACGAGCAGTACTTC	CASSYRLADEQYF
-	-	TRBV13	13	TRBJ2-7	TGTGCCAGCAGCCCCAGGGGGGATGGGGGCCAGTACTTC	CASSPRGDGGQYF
-	-	TRBV5-1	16	TRBJ2-2	TGCGCCAGCAGCGGTGAGGGCTACGCGAACACCGGGGAGCTGTTTTTT	CASSGEGYANTGELFF
-	-	TRBV28	15	TRBJ2-5	TGTGCCAGCAGTTTAAGGGGGGTACAAGGGGGGACCCAGTACTTC	CASSLRGVQGGTQYF
-	-	TRBV19	14	TRBJ2-7	TGTGCCAGTAGTATCAGAGACCCTCCCTACGAGCAGTACTTC	CASSIRDPPYEQYF
-	TRBD2	TRBV29-1	14	TRBJ2-4	TGCAGCGTTGGACTAGCGGGAAGAGAAAACATTCAGTACTTC	CSVGLAGRENIQYF
-	-	TRBV11-2	14	TRBJ2-1	TGTGCCAGCAGCTCCAGGGGAACGTACAATGAGCAGTTCTTC	CASSSRGTYNEQFF
-	TRBD1	TRBV7-9	15	TRBJ2-2	TGTGCCAGCAGCCGGGACAGGGGGCGCTTCGGGGAGCTGTTTTTT	CASSRDRGRFGELFF
few	-	TRBV19	13	TRBJ1-1	TGTGCCAGTAGTACCACGCTTGGGGCTGAAGCTTTCTTT	CASSTTLGAEAFF
few	-	TRBV2	13	TRBJ1-1	TGTGCCAGCAGTCGTCAGGGGAACACTGAAGCTTTCTTT	CASSRQGNTEAFF
-	-	TRBV5-1	15	TRBJ1-6	TGCGCCAGCAGCGACGGGGGGCGGACGAATTCACCCCTCCACTTT	CASSDGGRTNSPLHF
-	-	TRBV5-4	14	TRBJ2-1	TGTGCCAGCACCCTGAGGGGGAGCTCGAATGAGCAGTTCTTC	CASTLRGSSNEQFF
-	-	TRBV10-1	15	TRBJ1-5	TGCGCCTCTTATCAGGGCCGGATAAGCAATCAGCCCCAGCATTTT	CASYQGRISNQPQHF
-	-	TRBV10-3	13	TRBJ2-5	TGTGCCATCAGTGCGGGCGGTGGGGAGACCCAGTACTTC	CAISAGGGETQYF
-	-	TRBV7-2	15	TRBJ1-2	TGTGCCAGCAGCTCCACAGGTGATGCTAACTATGGCTACACCTTC	CASSSTGDANYGYTF
-	TRBD2	TRBV19	21	TRBJ2-3	TGTGCCAGTAGTATAGATGTGGGGCTTAGCGGGAGGTCGGATAGCACAGATACGCAGTATTTT	CASSIDVGLSGRSDSTDTQYF
-	-	TRBV19	12	TRBJ2-7	TGTGCCAGTAGTTCTAGGGCGGGCGAGCAGTACTTC	CASSSRAGEQYF
-	TRBD1	TRBV7-8	14	TRBJ1-1	TGTGCCAGCAGCACAGGACAGGAGAACACTGAAGCTTTCTTT	CASSTGQENTEAFF